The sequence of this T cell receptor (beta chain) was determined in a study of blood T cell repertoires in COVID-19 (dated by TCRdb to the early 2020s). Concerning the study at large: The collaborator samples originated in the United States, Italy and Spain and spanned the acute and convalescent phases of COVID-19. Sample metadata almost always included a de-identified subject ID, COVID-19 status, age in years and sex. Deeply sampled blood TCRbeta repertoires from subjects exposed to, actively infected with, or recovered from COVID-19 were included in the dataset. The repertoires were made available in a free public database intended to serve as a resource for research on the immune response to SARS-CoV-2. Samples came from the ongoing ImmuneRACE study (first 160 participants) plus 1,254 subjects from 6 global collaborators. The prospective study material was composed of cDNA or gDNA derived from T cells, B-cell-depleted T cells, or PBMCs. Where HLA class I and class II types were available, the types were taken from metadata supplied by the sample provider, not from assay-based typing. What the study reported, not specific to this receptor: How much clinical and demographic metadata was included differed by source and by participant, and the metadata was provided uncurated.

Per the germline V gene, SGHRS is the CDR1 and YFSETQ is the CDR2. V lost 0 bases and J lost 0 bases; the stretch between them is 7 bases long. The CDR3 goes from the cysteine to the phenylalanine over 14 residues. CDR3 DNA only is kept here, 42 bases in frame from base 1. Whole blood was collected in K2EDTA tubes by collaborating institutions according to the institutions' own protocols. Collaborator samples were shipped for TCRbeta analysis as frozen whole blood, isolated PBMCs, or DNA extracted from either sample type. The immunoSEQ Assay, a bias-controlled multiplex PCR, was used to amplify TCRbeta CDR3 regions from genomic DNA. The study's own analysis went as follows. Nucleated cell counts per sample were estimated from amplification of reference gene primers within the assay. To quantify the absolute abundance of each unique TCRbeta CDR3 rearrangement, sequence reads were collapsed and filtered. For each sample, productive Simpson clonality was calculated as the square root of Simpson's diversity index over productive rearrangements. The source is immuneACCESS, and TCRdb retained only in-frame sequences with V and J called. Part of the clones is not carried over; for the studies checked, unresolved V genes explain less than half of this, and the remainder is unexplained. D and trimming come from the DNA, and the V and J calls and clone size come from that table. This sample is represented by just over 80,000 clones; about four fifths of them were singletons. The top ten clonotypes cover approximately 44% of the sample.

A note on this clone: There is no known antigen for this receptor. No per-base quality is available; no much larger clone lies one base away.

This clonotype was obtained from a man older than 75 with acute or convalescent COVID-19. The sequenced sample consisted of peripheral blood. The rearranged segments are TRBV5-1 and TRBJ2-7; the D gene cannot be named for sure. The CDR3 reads CASSLGSSSYEQYF. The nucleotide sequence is TGCGCCAGCAGCTTGGGTTCCAGCTCCTACGAGCAGTACTTC.